Given below is one T cell receptor (beta chain) in context. The CDR3 covers 14 residues. V was cut by 0 bases and J by 10 bases, with 16 bases left in between. Per the germline V gene, CDR1 is SGDLS and CDR2 is YYNGEE. Those enrolled, adults aged roughly 18 to 89 years, came from about two dozen US areas. The repertoire was sequenced with immunoSEQ multiplex PCR; TCRdb's copy has only in-frame clones and lacks some. Of over 250,000 clones detected, 87% appear once; the ten largest clones hold around 9%. This record belongs to a study of blood T cell repertoires in COVID-19. Study in general: The United States, Italy and Spain provided the acute and convalescent COVID-19 samples.

Sequencing was carried out using PBMCs or T cells enriched from blood (not recorded which). The chain combines TRBV9 with TRBJ1-1; D remains ambiguous. The receptor was derived from a woman under 30 who had recovered from COVID-19. The CDR3 region is CASSVEPQEAGAFF. For the CDR3, the DNA is TGTGCCAGCAGCGTAGAACCTCAGGAGGCTGGAGCTTTCTTT. Full variable domain (remainder filled in from reference TRBV9 and TRBJ1-1): DSGVTQTPKHLITATGQRVTLRCSPRSGDLSVYWYQQSLDQGLQFLIQYYNGEERAKGNILERFSAQQFPDLHSELNLSSLELGDSALYFCASSVEPQEAGAFFGQGTRLTVV.